Shown below are 4 T cell receptor beta chains from a single sample sequenced in a study of shared clonotypes between healthy human individuals. The repertoire was sequenced with immunoSEQ multiplex PCR; TCRdb's copy has only in-frame clones and lacks some. The repertoire has around 1.1 million clones, around 82% of them found once; the top ten carry roughly 0.62%. The specimen was memory CD4+ T cells from PBMCs. The subset here: CD45RA-negative fraction. These receptors came from a man between 18 and 29 years old in good health. Some clones in this sample may be carry-over from other donors' samples.

The chain carries TRBV5-1 and TRBJ2-5; D unresolved. The germline V gene has CDR1 SGHRS and CDR2 YFSETQ. The CDR3 consists of 14 residues. Trimming took 6 bases from V and 3 from J, leaving 15 bases between them. The CDR3, as DNA: TGCGCCAGCAACCCAATGGTAGACAAAGAGACCCAGTACTTC. This codes for CASNPMVDKETQYF.

This sequence joins TRBV15 and TRBJ1-3; D possibly corresponds to TRBD1 (5 bases). Germline V CDR1 and CDR2: LNHNV, YYDKDF (reference sequence). V shed 5 bases and J shed 6 bases, with 11 bases lying between them. There are 13 residues in the CDR3. CDR3 coding DNA: TGTGCCACCAGCCGGGACGTAAAAAACACCATATATTTT. This translates into CATSRDVKNTIYF.

The chain recombines TRBV15 with TRBJ2-5; D may match TRBD1 or TRBD2 (6 bases each). Germline values: CDR1 LNHNV, CDR2 YYDKDF (reference sequence). V lost 0 bases to trimming and J lost 5 bases, with 13 bases between them. This CDR3 region has 15 residues. The CDR3 nucleotides read TGTGCCACCAGCAGAGATAGGGGGGAGTCGGAGACCCAGTACTTC. Translated: CATSRDRGESETQYF.

The chain links TRBV28 to TRBJ2-7; 8 bases are a match to TRBD1. Trimming removed 5 bases from V and 2 bases from J; junction bases left unmatched: 11. This CDR3 has 16 residues. Per the germline V gene, CDR1 is MDHEN and CDR2 is SYDVKM. The CDR3 sequence: CASSARQGKGTYEQYF. The CDR3 DNA reads as TGTGCCAGCAGTGCCCGACAGGGGAAGGGTACCTACGAGCAGTACTTC.